The next 10 T cell receptor beta chains were all read from a single sample in a study of CD8 T cells in ankylosing spondylitis. One entry per CDR3 protein results from TCRdb running MiXCR on the 5' RACE reads. The repertoire holds about 130,000 distinct CDR3 sequences, with roughly an eighth as singletons. Sequencing was performed on blood, either unsorted or a sorted T cell fraction (not recorded which). The receptors originated from a female donor with ankylosing spondylitis or in good health (not recorded which).

This clonotype came up many times. This rearrangement joins TRBV20-1 to TRBJ2-3, with 10 bases identical to TRBD2. Germline CDR1 DFQATT, CDR2 SNEGSKA (reference sequence). CDR3 size: 14 residues. Trimming at V came to 3 bases and at J to 4 bases, leaving 4 bases not matched to a gene. CDR3 region: CSASLAGVPDTQYF. CDR3 bases: TGCAGTGCTAGTCTAGCGGGAGTACCAGATACGCAGTATTTT.

The chain employs TRBV20-1 and TRBJ2-3, with D unclear. The CDR3 has 11 residues. Germline V CDR1 and CDR2: DFQATT, SNEGSKA (reference sequence). V lost 4 bases to trimming and J lost 3 bases, with 5 bases between them. In DNA form, the CDR3 reads TGCAGTGCTACCCTAACAGATACGCAGTATTTT. It yields the protein CSATLTDTQYF.

This clonotype was counted a few times. The chain couples TRBV21-1 to TRBJ2-7; the table gives TRBD1 as D, unverified against the DNA. TRBV21-1 is shown as a pseudogene. This CDR3 contains 17 residues. The CDR3 nucleotides are TGTGCCAGCAGAATGTTCAAGCGCGGGGGCTTCCTATACGAGCAGTACTTC. As protein: CASRMFKRGGFLYEQYF.

The chain employs TRBV20-1 and TRBJ2-2, with 7 bases lining up with TRBD2. The V segment lost 6 bases and the J segment 7 bases; nucleotides outside the gene matches: 11. CDR1 and CDR2 (germline): DFQATT, SNEGSKA (reference sequence). The CDR3 totals 14 residues. In nucleotides, the CDR3 is TGCAGTGCCCCCTCCGGGAGGTTCGGCGGGGAGCTGTTTTTT. This encodes CSAPSGRFGGELFF.

The chain employs TRBV5-1 and TRBJ2-1; 7 nucleotides align to TRBD2. The CDR3 is 15 residues long. CDR1 and CDR2 from the germline V gene are SGHRS and YFSETQ. After removal of 3 bases from V and 2 bases from J, the junction contained 5 bases not matched to a gene. The CDR3 loop is CASSWIAGAYNEQFF. The CDR3 DNA is TGCGCCAGCAGCTGGATAGCGGGTGCCTACAATGAGCAGTTCTTC. Complete variable domain (other parts from reference TRBV5-1 and TRBJ2-1): KAGVTQTPRYLIKTRGQQVTLSCSPISGHRSVSWYQQTPGQGLQFLFEYFSETQRNKGNFPGRFSGRQFSNSRSEMNVSTLELGDSALYLCASSWIAGAYNEQFFGPGTRLTVL.

This chain uses TRBV25-1 with TRBJ1-2; no reliable D call. V shed 3 bases and J shed 4 bases, with 6 bases lying between them. This CDR3 region has 12 residues. Germline CDR1 is MGHDK and CDR2 is SYGVNS. The CDR3 DNA follows: TGTGCCAGCAGTGAGCCATTCTATGGCTACACCTTC. This sequence encodes CASSEPFYGYTF.

This clonotype occurred many times. This chain links TRBV12-3 or TRBV12-4 with TRBJ2-3; 8 nucleotides agree with TRBD2. Trimming cost V 5 bases and J 2 bases; bases outside gene matches: 3. The CDR3 is 14 residues long. The chain's CDR3 is CASSGRGVTDTQYF. CDR3 bases: TGTGCCAGCAGTGGGCGGGGGGTCACAGATACGCAGTATTTT.

This clonotype was found a few times. The rearrangement joins TRBV7-2 to TRBJ1-1, with 9 bases fitting TRBD1. Germline CDR1 is SGHTA and CDR2 is FQGNSA. Losses at the gene ends were 1 base for V and 9 bases for J; bases not matched to a gene: 3. There are 13 residues in the CDR3. CDR3 nucleotide sequence: TGTGCCAGCAGCTTAGTGACAGGGGGGAAAGCTTTCTTT. Its protein product is CASSLVTGGKAFF.

This clonotype was observed at least ten times. V is TRBV10-3 and J is TRBJ2-6; D may be TRBD1 (5 bases). Germline CDR1 is ENHRY and CDR2 is SYGVKD. This CDR3 is 17 amino acids long. The V and J ends lost 2 bases and 2 bases respectively, with 13 bases between them. This CDR3 is CAISELQGSAGANVLTF. CDR3 nucleotides: TGTGCCATCAGTGAGCTGCAGGGTTCTGCTGGGGCCAACGTCCTGACTTTC.

At least ten counts were recorded for this clonotype. The genes are TRBV29-1 and TRBJ2-3; 8 bases line up with TRBD1. Trimming removed 0 bases from V and 4 bases from J; junction bases left unmatched: 9. Per the germline V gene, CDR1 is SQVTM and CDR2 is ANQGSEA. The CDR3 is made up of 16 amino acids. The CDR3 region has the DNA TGCAGCGTTGAAGAACGTGACAGGGGTCGAGCAGATACGCAGTATTTT. Translation gives CSVEERDRGRADTQYF.